This T cell receptor beta chain derives from a study of prognosis after radiotherapy for stage I lung cancer. Regarding the study as a whole: The study left the tumor specificity of the expanded TCR clones undetermined.

Genomic DNA was the source, and TCR beta CDR3 was amplified from it by two-round multiplex PCR. First-round PCR used primers specific to each TRBV and TRBJ gene. One entry per CDR3 protein results from TCRdb running MiXCR on the multiplex PCR reads. Of 30,000 to 35,000 distinct CDR3 sequences in the sample, 40% to 50% are singletons; the top ten hold about 15%. Germline values: CDR1 GTSNPN, CDR2 SVGIG (reference sequence). The junction had 6 bases not matched to a gene; V was cut back by 3 bases and J by 6 bases. The CDR3 is 14 residues long. This clonotype has at least ten counts. The antigen remains unidentified.

The sequence was collected from a donor aged 50 or older with non-small cell lung cancer. Here the sequenced sample was PBMCs, taken before or after stereotactic body radiation therapy (not recorded which). The gene calls are TRBV30 and TRBJ1-4, with 8 bases lining up with TRBD1. This CDR3 is CAWRWTGLDEKLFF. The CDR3 DNA reads TGTGCCTGGAGGTGGACAGGGTTGGATGAAAAACTGTTTTTT.